A selection of T cell receptor beta chains follows, all from one sample in a study of metastatic and nonmetastatic thyroid tumors. TCRdb re-analyzed the PCR reads through MiXCR. Of about 53,000 clones listed, 20% to 25% are singletons. Sequencing used blood. Receptors originate from a female donor with papillary thyroid cancer or a benign thyroid nodule (not recorded which). Some clones in this sample may be carry-over from other donors' samples. CDR3s include the opening cysteine and the closing phenylalanine or tryptophan. D genes are given only for firm matches. Size is omitted from some rows. Given values are once, few, many or a class for expanded clones.

DNA: TGTGCCATCAGTGAGTCGTCCTACGAGCAGTACTTC; CDR3: CAISESSYEQYF; size: many; D: -; V: TRBV10-3; J: TRBJ2-7
DNA: TGTGCCAGCAGCCCAGACGGAAACTATGGCTACACCTTC; CDR3: CASSPDGNYGYTF; size: many; D: -; V: TRBV7-9; J: TRBJ1-2
DNA: TGTGCCAGCAGCTGGGACAGGGCGTCGGTCGAGCAGTACTTC; CDR3: CASSWDRASVEQYF; size: many; D: TRBD1; V: TRBV5-6; J: TRBJ2-7
DNA: TGTGCCAGCAGGCCCGGGACAGGGCACAATGAGCAGTTCTTC; CDR3: CASRPGTGHNEQFF; size: many; D: TRBD1; V: TRBV27; J: TRBJ2-1
DNA: TGTGCCAGCAGCCCTAGGGACAGGGGCTACTATGGCTACACCTTC; CDR3: CASSPRDRGYYGYTF; size: many; D: TRBD1; V: TRBV5-6; J: TRBJ1-2
DNA: TGTGCCAGCAGTATATCCTATGGCTACACCTTC; CDR3: CASSISYGYTF; size: many; D: -; V: TRBV2; J: TRBJ1-2
DNA: TGCGCCAGCAGCCGCCTCCTTTCCGGGACAGGAAATGAAAAACTGTTTTTT; CDR3: CASSRLLSGTGNEKLFF; size: many; D: TRBD1; V: TRBV4-1; J: TRBJ1-4
DNA: TGTGCCAGCAGCTTAGCGGCTAGCCTCCAAGAGACCCAGTACTTC; CDR3: CASSLAASLQETQYF; size: once; D: -; V: TRBV5-4; J: TRBJ2-5
DNA: TGTGCCAGTAGCTTGACGGGTGCCGACGTCTACACCTTC; CDR3: CASSLTGADVYTF; size: -; D: -; V: TRBV11-2; J: TRBJ1-2
DNA: TGTGCCAGCAGTTTGTTCAGTGGGGCGACGGATACGCAGTATTTT; CDR3: CASSLFSGATDTQYF; size: many; D: -; V: TRBV27; J: TRBJ2-3
DNA: TGTGCCAGCAGACTCCAGCGTGGAAGCTCCTACGAGCAGTACTTC; CDR3: CASRLQRGSSYEQYF; size: -; D: -; V: TRBV27; J: TRBJ2-7
DNA: TGTGCCAGCAGCGTAGGCAGCCGAGCTAACTATGGCTACACCTTC; CDR3: CASSVGSRANYGYTF; size: many; D: -; V: TRBV9; J: TRBJ1-2
DNA: TGCGCCAGCAGCTTGGCCTTGGGTGGGAGAGGCTACAATGAGCAGTTCTTC; CDR3: CASSLALGGRGYNEQFF; size: many; D: -; V: TRBV5-1; J: TRBJ2-1
DNA: TGTGCCAGCAGTGAAGATGAGGGGGATGGAGCCGGGGAGCTGTTTTTT; CDR3: CASSEDEGDGAGELFF; size: many; D: -; V: TRBV6-1; J: TRBJ2-2
DNA: TGTGCCAGCACGCGCGGGAGTTGGCAAGAGACCCAGTACTTC; CDR3: CASTRGSWQETQYF; size: many; D: TRBD2; V: TRBV7-8; J: TRBJ2-5
DNA: TGTGCCAGCAGCCCCTTCGGGGGTCTAGAGGCACCCCTCCACTTT; CDR3: CASSPFGGLEAPLHF; size: many; D: -; V: TRBV5-6; J: TRBJ1-6
DNA: TGTGCCAGCACACTAGGGGACTCACCCCTCCACTTT; CDR3: CASTLGDSPLHF; size: many; D: -; V: TRBV2; J: TRBJ1-6
DNA: TGCGCCAGCAGCTTGGGCCTGGGCGAGCAGTACTTC; CDR3: CASSLGLGEQYF; size: many; D: -; V: TRBV5-1; J: TRBJ2-7
DNA: TGTGCCAGCAGCCTCGACGGGGGCTCCTACAATGAGCAGTTCTTC; CDR3: CASSLDGGSYNEQFF; size: -; D: -; V: TRBV6-1; J: TRBJ2-1
DNA: TGTGCCAGCAGTTTAGATATGAACACTGAAGCTTTCTTT; CDR3: CASSLDMNTEAFF; size: many; D: -; V: TRBV28; J: TRBJ1-1
DNA: TGTGCCAGCAGCGGACTAGCCACTAAAGAGCAGTACTTC; CDR3: CASSGLATKEQYF; size: many; D: TRBD2; V: TRBV3-1; J: TRBJ2-7
DNA: TGTGCCAGCAGCTCTCATCCGGGACTAGCGGGACCCTACGAGCAGTACTTC; CDR3: CASSSHPGLAGPYEQYF; size: many; D: TRBD2; V: TRBV5-4; J: TRBJ2-7
DNA: TGCGCCAGCAGCCAAGACATCAATCAGCCCCAGCATTTT; CDR3: CASSQDINQPQHF; size: many; D: -; V: TRBV4-1; J: TRBJ1-5
DNA: TGCAGTGCTACGTCCCCTAGCGGGGATGAGCAGTTCTTC; CDR3: CSATSPSGDEQFF; size: many; D: TRBD2; V: TRBV20-1; J: TRBJ2-1